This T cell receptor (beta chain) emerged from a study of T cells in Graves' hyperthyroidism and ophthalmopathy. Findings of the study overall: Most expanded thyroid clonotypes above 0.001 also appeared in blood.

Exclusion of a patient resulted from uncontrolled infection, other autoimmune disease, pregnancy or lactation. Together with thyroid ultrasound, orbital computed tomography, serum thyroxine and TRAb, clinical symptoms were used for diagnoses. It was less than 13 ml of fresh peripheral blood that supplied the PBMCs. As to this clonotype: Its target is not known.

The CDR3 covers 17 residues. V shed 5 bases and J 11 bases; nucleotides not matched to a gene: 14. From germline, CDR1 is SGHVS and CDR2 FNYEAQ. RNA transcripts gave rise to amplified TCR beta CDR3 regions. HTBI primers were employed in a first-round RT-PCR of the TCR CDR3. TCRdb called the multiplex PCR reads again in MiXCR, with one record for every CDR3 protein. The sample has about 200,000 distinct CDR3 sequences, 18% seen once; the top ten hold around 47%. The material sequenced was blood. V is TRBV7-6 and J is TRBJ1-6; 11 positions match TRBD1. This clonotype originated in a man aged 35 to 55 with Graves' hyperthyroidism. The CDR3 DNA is TGTGCCAGCAGCCCCACTAGCCCCGGACAGGGGGCGGCACCCCTCCACTTT. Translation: CASSPTSPGQGAAPLHF.